The clone carrying this T cell receptor (beta chain) came up a few times. This record belongs to a study of blood T cell repertoires in COVID-19. In the study overall: Samples representing acute and convalescent COVID-19 were sourced from the United States, Italy and Spain. T cells, B-cell-depleted T cells, or PBMCs supplied cDNA or gDNA.

J was trimmed by 5 bases and V by 5 bases; bases with no gene match: 3. The CDR3 has 14 amino acids. Germline CDR1 and CDR2: SGHTA and FQGTGA. In the source study's methods: Cell counts per sample came from amplifying reference gene primers. The assay was immunoSEQ multiplex PCR, and TCRdb's table has in-frame clones only and misses some. From that table come the V and J calls and clone size; the DNA was used to work out D and trimming. The table shows some 88,000 clones, with less than 90% occurring only once. This receptor was identified in a man aged 60-69 years with acute or convalescent COVID-19. This chain uses TRBV7-3 with TRBJ2-1; 10 bases are shared with TRBD2. Sequences were obtained from peripheral blood. For the CDR3, the DNA is TGTGCCAGCAGCCTTAGCGGGGGGAACAATGAGCAGTTCTTC. This codes for CASSLSGGNNEQFF. The full variable domain, in which reference TRBV7-3 and TRBJ2-1 provide the parts outside the CDR3, is GAGVSQTPSNKVTEKGKYVELRCDPISGHTALYWYRQSLGQGPEFLIYFQGTGAADDSGLPNDRFFAVRPEGSVSTLKIQRTERGDSAVYLCASSLSGGNNEQFFGPGTRLTVL.